This T cell receptor beta chain is from a study of beta chain features in type 1 diabetes (dated by TCRdb to the late 2010s). Broadly, across the study: Patients and healthy donors did not differ in mean age, gender distribution, total cell number or subset yield. A total of 107,917,701 sorted cells were examined across all samples, and the number of cells per subset was strongly correlated with RNA yield. The study compared TCRB repertoires of sorted circulating CD4+ T cell subsets between recently diagnosed type 1 diabetes patients and matched healthy donors. Regulatory and stem cell-like memory subsets were isolated from only 8 patients and about eight healthy donors, whereas naive and central memory subsets came from all 30 or so donors. What the work shows at the level of the full study, not this receptor alone: Fewer insertions and more nucleotide deletions at VDJ recombination sites were observed in patients with type 1 diabetes, implying thymic rearrangement abnormalities. Naive, central memory and regulatory TCRB repertoires appeared to be more alike among patients than among healthy donors. In all four CD4+ subsets, TCRB CDR3 length was moderately but significantly shorter in type 1 diabetes patients. Because small numbers of individuals were included in the HLA sub-analyses, any influence of HLA type on TCRB rearrangement was left unresolved. Shorter templates might have been favored by PCR, but patient and control samples were amplified and corrected together, so both groups would have been affected equally by any skew. Sequencing cDNA rather than genomic DNA could over-represent highly expressing activated cells, although activation and CD3 levels did not differ between groups.

The CDR3, from cysteine to phenylalanine, totals 13 residues. Only the CDR3 DNA stays, 39 bases, in frame from base 1. CDR1 and CDR2 are read off the germline V gene as MDHEN and SYDVKM. V trim: 7 bases; J trim: 7 bases; unmatched bases: 7. A single peripheral blood draw of approximately 110 mL on average was collected from each donor into heparinised tubes. Naive, central memory, regulatory and stem cell-like memory CD4+ T cells were sorted on a BD FACSAria II using a panel including CD45RO, CCR7, CD25, CD127, CD95 and CD27. All sorted populations exceeded 95% purity. PBMCs were isolated right away by Lymphoprep density gradient centrifugation and were stained directly, without culture. To minimize batch effects, samples were stained and sorted in pairs, one healthy donor with one patient per experiment. On this clone itself: Its antigen is unknown. No clone much larger than this one lies a single base away; base qualities are absent.

The High Capacity cDNA Reverse Transcription Kit was used to reverse transcribe all of the isolated RNA, meaning that expressed TCRB transcripts were what got sequenced. Naive, central memory and regulatory T cell samples underwent deep immunoSEQ sequencing, averaging around 4 million total reads per sample. Sorted cells were lysed in RLT buffer and RNA was extracted with DNase-treated RNeasy Micro or Mini kits, depending on cell number. To prevent cross-contamination, every cell subset was processed on its own, while patient and healthy donor samples were processed together. TCRB sequences were amplified from cDNA with the immunoSEQ multiplex PCR, producing 87-bp fragments spanning the CDR3 region. Sequencing of the amplicons was performed on the Illumina HiSeq platform. For the original study's pipeline: PCR bias was computationally corrected using synthetic template baselines, reads within Hamming distance 2 were collapsed, and singletons that could not be merged were discarded. Reads were aligned against IMGT to assign V, D and J genes, CDR3 length and insertions or deletions at six rearrangement sites. Within each subset, clonotype counts were normalized to the number of sorted cells before true diversity and Gini coefficients were calculated with the tcR R package. The overlap coefficient, calculated on TCRB nucleotide sequences, was used to measure repertoire sharing. Drawn from immuneACCESS, this table holds only the in-frame rearrangements with V and J called that TCRdb kept. Clones are partly lost; checked studies trace under half to an unresolved V gene and leave the rest unexplained. The D gene and trimming were derived from the DNA, and the V and J assignments and clone size from that table. This sample lists some 120,000 clones; roughly 17% were detected once. The top ten hold around 2.7% of the sample.

The material sequenced was central memory CD4+ T cells from blood. The TCR comes from a man aged 18 to 29 with type 1 diabetes. The rearranged segments are TRBV28 and TRBJ2-1, and 7 junctional nucleotides match TRBD1. The CDR3 corresponds to CASTTGSENEQFF. The DNA is TGTGCCAGCACGACAGGGTCAGAGAATGAGCAGTTCTTC.